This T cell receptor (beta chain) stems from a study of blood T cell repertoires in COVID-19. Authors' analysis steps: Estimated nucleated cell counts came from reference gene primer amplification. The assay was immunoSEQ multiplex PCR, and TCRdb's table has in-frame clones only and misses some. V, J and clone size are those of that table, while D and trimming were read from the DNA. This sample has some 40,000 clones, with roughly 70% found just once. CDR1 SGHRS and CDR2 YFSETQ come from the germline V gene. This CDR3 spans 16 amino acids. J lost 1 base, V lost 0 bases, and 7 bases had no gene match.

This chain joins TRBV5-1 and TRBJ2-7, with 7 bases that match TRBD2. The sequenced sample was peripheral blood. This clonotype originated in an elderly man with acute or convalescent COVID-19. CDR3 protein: CASSLVGGSESYEQYF. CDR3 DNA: TGCGCCAGCAGCTTGGTAGGCGGGAGTGAGTCCTACGAGCAGTACTTC.